The clone carrying this TCR beta chain appeared a few times. This entry is derived from a study of early T cells in non-severe SARS-CoV-2 infection. Across the study: Bulk RNA isolated from unsorted whole blood underwent sequencing; chains were not paired.

The library protocol tagged individual cDNA molecules with unique molecular identifiers. Each CDR3 protein gets one entry after TCRdb re-called the 5' RACE reads with MiXCR. The table has 80,000 or so distinct CDR3 sequences, around 12% seen once; the top ten hold about 3%. Input material: whole blood. The TCR was taken from an adult who was a healthcare worker with PCR-confirmed SARS-CoV-2 infection or an uninfected control (not recorded which).

CDR3 bases: TGTGCCAGCAGGGGACAGAGCTCCTATAATTCACCCCTCCACTTT. Its protein product is CASRGQSSYNSPLHF. V and J are TRBV2 and TRBJ1-6; TRBD1 matches 7 bases. V lost 6 bases to trimming and J lost 0 bases; unmatched junction nucleotides: 2. The germline gives CDR1 SNHLY, CDR2 FYNNEI. The CDR3 contains 15 residues.